This T cell receptor (beta chain) stems from a study of tumor-infiltrating lymphocytes in primary liver carcinoma. Whole-study results and caveats: Researchers report that only about 7-25% of top clones turned up in all five tumor regions.

Unsorted bulk tissue of roughly 20-31 mg yielded co-extracted RNA and DNA. TCR beta cDNA came from roughly 0.45 ug total RNA, primed with a constant-region primer. Investigators got TCR beta libraries out of three nested multiplex PCR rounds, done with slightly modified ARM-PCR. Both of the initial two PCR rounds ran for 10 cycles and employed TRBV1-TRBV30 forward primers alongside a C-beta reverse primer. TCRdb itself ran the multiplex PCR reads through MiXCR, one entry per CDR3 protein. The sample holds 75,000 or so distinct CDR3 sequences; 55% to 75% are singletons and the top ten take 25% to 35%. CDR1 and CDR2 from the germline V gene are SGHAT and FQNNGV. CDR3 size: 12 residues. On this clonotype itself: The antigen remains undetermined.

The V gene is TRBV11-2, the J gene TRBJ1-4, with D possibly matching TRBD1 (5 bases). The sequenced sample consisted of liver tumor tissue from sampling region 4. Subset given: tumor region T4, right-lateral pole. This sequence was found in a man aged 40-49 years with primary liver carcinoma and hepatitis B virus infection. This CDR3 reads CTGNSGTEKLFF. DNA for the CDR3: TGTACCGGCAACTCGGGGACGGAAAAACTGTTTTTT.